Listed below are T cell receptor beta chains from one sample, sequenced in a study of T cell responses to AZD1222 COVID-19 vaccine. Assay used: immunoSEQ multiplex PCR; TCRdb lists only in-frame clones, some missing. The sample carries 55,000 to 65,000 clones, approximately 85% recorded once. The sequences come from peripheral blood, collected on day 0 of AZD1222 vaccination. The source is an adult in good health. Both conserved end residues are part of each CDR3. D genes are given only for firm matches. The size entry is marked missing in some rows and otherwise reads once, few, many or a size class.

TRBV5-1,TRBD1,-,TRBJ1-2,TGCGCCAGCAGCTTGGAGGGACAGGATGTCGTGTCGTCCTATGGCTACACCTTC,CASSLEGQDVVSSYGYTF
TRBV7-6,-,-,TRBJ2-7,TGTGCCAGCAGCTCGATAGCGGATAACTACGAGCAGTACTTC,CASSSIADNYEQYF
TRBV2,-,-,TRBJ2-2,TGTGCCAGCAGTGAACGGTGGCTAGGCGGGGAGCTGTTTTTT,CASSERWLGGELFF
TRBV28,TRBD2,-,TRBJ2-5,TGTGCCAGCAGTTCAACAACAGGACTAGCGGGGCAAGAGACCCAGTACTTC,CASSSTTGLAGQETQYF
TRBV19,-,few,TRBJ1-2,TGTGCCAGTAAAGCGGGAACTATGGGCTACACCTTC,CASKAGTMGYTF
TRBV30,TRBD1,-,TRBJ1-6,TGTGCCTGGACCCGGGGACAGGAGAATTCACCCCTCCACTTT,CAWTRGQENSPLHF
TRBV6-5,-,-,TRBJ2-5,TGTGCCATTGGACAGAGACAAGAGACCCAGTACTTC,CAIGQRQETQYF
TRBV18,TRBD2,-,TRBJ2-3,TGTGCCAGCTCAAAGCGGGGGGCAGATGCAGATACGCAGTATTTT,CASSKRGADADTQYF
TRBV29-1,-,-,TRBJ1-1,TGCAGCGCTGACGAGAAGAACACTGAAGCTTTCTTT,CSADEKNTEAFF
TRBV3-1/TRBV3-2,-,-,TRBJ1-2,TGTGCCAGCAGCCGAGATTCCTATGGCTACACCTTC,CASSRDSYGYTF
TRBV5-6,TRBD1,-,TRBJ1-3,TGTGCCAGCAGCCCTGGACAGGGTTCCTCTGGAAACACCATATATTTT,CASSPGQGSSGNTIYF
TRBV2,-,-,TRBJ2-7,TGTGCCAGCAGGGGACAGATCGGGGGTACGGGGCAGTACTTC,CASRGQIGGTGQYF
TRBV14,-,-,TRBJ2-2,TGTGCCAGCAGCCAATTTAACCTAGGGGCCGGGGAGCTGTTTTTT,CASSQFNLGAGELFF
TRBV5-1,-,-,TRBJ1-2,TGCGCCAGCAGCCCGGGGAGTGGGTTCTCCTATGGCTACACCTTC,CASSPGSGFSYGYTF
TRBV5-6,TRBD1,-,TRBJ1-1,TGTGCCAGCGGGAGAGGGACAGCTAAAGCTTTCTTT,CASGRGTAKAFF
TRBV10-3,TRBD2,-,TRBJ2-7,TGTGCCATCAGTGAAAATCTAGCGGGGCCTTACGAGCAGTACTTC,CAISENLAGPYEQYF
TRBV6-4,-,-,TRBJ2-1,TGTGCCAGCAGTGACAAGGGGCCCAGCGATGAGCAGTTCTTC,CASSDKGPSDEQFF
TRBV18,-,-,TRBJ1-5,TGTGCCAGCTCACCACTTTATCGGACAGATTTTATTAGCAATCAGCCCCAGCATTTT,CASSPLYRTDFISNQPQHF
TRBV9,-,-,TRBJ2-4,TGTGCCAGCAGCGTAGACCCCCTACGAGGCATTGGCATTCAGTACTTC,CASSVDPLRGIGIQYF
TRBV6-6,-,-,TRBJ2-7,TGTGCCAGCAGTAATCGGGACGGATCCTACGAGCAGTACTTC,CASSNRDGSYEQYF
TRBV25-1,TRBD1,-,TRBJ1-1,TGTGCCAGCAGTGCCCGGGACAGGGGATTCGCTTTCTTT,CASSARDRGFAFF
TRBV7-9,-,-,TRBJ1-1,TGTGCCAGCAGCTTAGGTGCAGGGCAAGGGAACACTGAAGCTTTCTTT,CASSLGAGQGNTEAFF
TRBV6-5,TRBD1,-,TRBJ1-2,TGTGCCAGCAGTTACTCAACCCGGGACAGCTATGGCTACACCTTC,CASSYSTRDSYGYTF
TRBV28,-,-,TRBJ2-7,TGTGCCAGCAGCAAATACTCCTACGAGCAGTACTTC,CASSKYSYEQYF
TRBV19,-,-,TRBJ1-2,TGTGCCAGTATCGGGGCTGAGGGAAGCTATGGCTACACCTTC,CASIGAEGSYGYTF
TRBV13,-,-,TRBJ1-3,TGTGCCAGCAGCAGCAATCGGGGGGGCTCTGGAAACACCATATATTTT,CASSSNRGGSGNTIYF
TRBV7-9,-,-,TRBJ1-1,TGTGCCAGCAGCCGACTAGGGAGTTCCTTGCTGAACACTGAAGCTTTCTTT,CASSRLGSSLLNTEAFF
TRBV6-5,-,once,TRBJ1-1,TGTGCCAGCAGTTACTCGATGCGGACAGCCAATACTGAAGCTTTCTTT,CASSYSMRTANTEAFF
TRBV7-8,-,-,TRBJ1-2,TGTGCCAGCAGCTTAGTGTCTGACGAGAGACGCCTAAACTTC,CASSLVSDERRLNF
TRBV3-1/TRBV3-2,-,few,TRBJ1-6,TGTGCCAGCAGCCGAACCAATATCAGGGGACGGGGTTCACCCCTCCACTTT,CASSRTNIRGRGSPLHF
TRBV7-9,-,-,TRBJ2-1,TGTGCCAGCAGCTCCTCAGGGTCCTACAATGAGCAGTTCTTC,CASSSSGSYNEQFF
TRBV19,-,-,TRBJ2-7,TGTGCCAGTAGTAAAAAGGGGCCCTACGAGCAGTACTTC,CASSKKGPYEQYF
TRBV6-5,TRBD1,-,TRBJ1-2,TGTGCCAGCACTTCGGGACAGTTGTATGGCTACACCTTC,CASTSGQLYGYTF
TRBV7-9,-,once,TRBJ1-2,TGTGCCAGCAGCTTAGCGCTGGGGGGCGCGGGCTATGGCTACACCTTC,CASSLALGGAGYGYTF
TRBV29-1,-,-,TRBJ2-1,TGCAGCGTGAAGGACTACAATGAGCAGTTCTTC,CSVKDYNEQFF
TRBV7-8,-,-,TRBJ1-5,TGTGCCAGCAGCTTAGCGAGCAGGGAACAGCCCCAGCATTTT,CASSLASREQPQHF
TRBV3-1/TRBV3-2,TRBD1,-,TRBJ2-1,TGTGCCAGCAGCCGAGACAGGGGGAGCTCCTACAATGAGCAGTTCTTC,CASSRDRGSSYNEQFF
TRBV7-7,-,-,TRBJ2-2,TGTGCTAGCAGCTTAGGGCAGGGGACCGGGGAGCTGTTTTTT,CASSLGQGTGELFF
TRBV18,-,-,TRBJ1-6,TGTGCCAGCCGCCGGGCGAGGGGTAATTCACCCCTCCACTTT,CASRRARGNSPLHF
TRBV3-1/TRBV3-2,TRBD1,-,TRBJ1-2,TGTGCCAGCCGAAGGGGGACAGACAACTATGGCTACACCTTC,CASRRGTDNYGYTF
TRBV6-4,TRBD1,-,TRBJ2-3,TGTGCCAGCAGTGTCCGGACAGGGAGCACAGATACGCAGTATTTT,CASSVRTGSTDTQYF
TRBV5-8,-,once,TRBJ1-2,TGTGCCAGCAGCCCAGTGTCCGGACGGCCGAACTATGGCTACACCTTC,CASSPVSGRPNYGYTF
TRBV18,-,-,TRBJ1-5,TGTGCCAGCTCACCGAGCGACGGATCATATAGCAATCAGCCCCAGCATTTT,CASSPSDGSYSNQPQHF
TRBV7-9,TRBD1,-,TRBJ2-2,TGTGCCAGCAGTAAGACAGGGGTCGGCGGGGAGCTGTTTTTT,CASSKTGVGGELFF